The 25 T cell receptor beta chains given below trace back to one sample, sequenced in a study of T cells in Graves' hyperthyroidism and ophthalmopathy. Amplification of TCR beta CDR3 regions used RNA as the template. The study used the HTBI primer set for a first-round RT-PCR of the TCR CDR3. TCRdb redid the calling of the multiplex PCR reads with MiXCR, one entry per CDR3 protein. The table includes 550,000 to 700,000 distinct CDR3 sequences, roughly 14% detected once. Sequenced material: blood. The receptors derive from a woman aged 40-49 years with Graves' ophthalmopathy.

This clonotype was found a few times. This chain joins TRBV7-2 and TRBJ2-3, with 8 bases identical to TRBD2. This CDR3 has 14 residues. Losses at the gene ends were 2 bases for V and 4 bases for J; bases not matched to a gene: 2. Per the germline V gene, CDR1 is SGHTA and CDR2 is FQGNSA. The CDR3 is CASSLRAGADTQYF. The CDR3 DNA follows: TGTGCCAGCAGCTTAAGAGCGGGAGCAGATACGCAGTATTTT.

The rearrangement joins TRBV28 to TRBJ2-3; the D gene could be TRBD1 or TRBD2 (5 bases each). The CDR3 extends over 18 amino acids. Trimming pared 4 bases from V and 6 bases from J, leaving 26 bases between. Germline V gene sequence: CDR1 MDHEN, CDR2 SYDVKM. CDR3 coding DNA: TGTGCCAGCAGTTCTTTGATAAAGCGGCACAGGAGCGCTGATACGCAGTATTTT. It specifies CASSSLIKRHRSADTQYF.

The V and J genes are TRBV20-1 and TRBJ2-5; D may be TRBD1 (6 bases). The CDR3 is 13 residues long. The V and J ends lost 3 bases and 5 bases respectively, with 13 bases between them. CDR1 and CDR2 from the germline V gene are DFQATT and SNEGSKA (reference sequence). The CDR3 nucleotides read TGCAGTGCTAGGCTGGGGGCAGGGGAGACCCAGTACTTC. Its translation: CSARLGAGETQYF.

This clonotype was counted many times. The gene calls are TRBV7-2 and TRBJ2-7; possibly TRBD1 for D (6 bases). The ends were cut back, 0 bases at V and 1 base at J, with 10 bases in the middle. The CDR3 runs 15 residues. Germline assignment: CDR1 SGHTA and CDR2 FQGNSA. CDR3 amino acids: CASSLALDRSYEQYF. The CDR3 DNA reads as TGTGCCAGCAGCTTAGCCTTGGACAGATCCTACGAGCAGTACTTC.

This clonotype showed up many times. The chain employs TRBV28 and TRBJ1-1; D ambiguous. This CDR3 contains 12 residues. In germline, CDR1 is MDHEN, CDR2 SYDVKM. V lost 2 bases and J lost 5, with 6 bases in between. This chain's CDR3 is CASSLGETEAFF. The CDR3 region has the DNA TGTGCCAGCAGTTTAGGAGAGACTGAAGCTTTCTTT. Filled out from reference TRBV28 and TRBJ1-1, the complete variable domain reads DVKVTQSSRYLVKRTGEKVFLECVQDMDHENMFWYRQDPGLGLRLIYFSYDVKMKEKGDIPEGYSVSREKKERFSLILESASTNQTSMYLCASSLGETEAFFGQGTRLTVV.

The CDR3 reads CASSLDPGSSNTEAFF. In DNA, the CDR3 is TGTGCCAGCAGTTTAGATCCAGGGTCCTCGAACACTGAAGCTTTCTTT. V gene TRBV28 combines with J gene TRBJ1-1, with D maybe TRBD1 (5 bases). Germline CDR1 MDHEN, CDR2 SYDVKM. This CDR3 spans 16 amino acids. Deletions cut 2 bases from V and 1 base from J, with 14 bases between.

Only a few counts were recorded for this clonotype. The chain combines TRBV5-1 with TRBJ2-5; TRBD2 matches at 10 bases. CDR1 is SGHRS and CDR2 is YFSETQ in the germline V gene. The V and J ends lost 4 bases and 2 bases, in that order; junction bases with no gene match: 17. This CDR3 has 19 amino acids. CDR3 amino acids: CASSLAGASGRGSQETQYF. The CDR3 coding sequence is TGCGCCAGCAGCCTCGCTGGGGCTAGCGGGAGAGGGAGTCAAGAGACCCAGTACTTC.

This clonotype showed up many times. The V and J genes are TRBV12-3 or TRBV12-4 and TRBJ2-7, with TRBD1 as a possible D gene (6 bases). Trimming left V 3 bases short and J 4 bases short, with 13 bases between. This CDR3 has 14 amino acids. Here the CDR3 reads CASSLTRGGYEQYF. The CDR3, as DNA: TGTGCCAGCAGTTTGACCAGGGGTGGGTACGAGCAGTACTTC.

This clonotype has at least ten counts. This rearrangement joins TRBV28 to TRBJ2-7; 8 bases line up with TRBD1. The length of the CDR3 is 15 residues. CDR1 is MDHEN and CDR2 is SYDVKM in the germline V gene. The trim removed 6 bases at V and 3 bases at J, leaving 10 bases unmatched. The CDR3 loop reads CASSHSYGQGYEQYF. CDR3 sequence (DNA): TGTGCCAGCAGCCACTCATATGGACAGGGCTACGAGCAGTACTTC.

In this sample, this clonotype turned up many times. V usage is TRBV18 and J usage is TRBJ1-1, with 7 bases fitting TRBD1. Unmatched junction bases numbered 9, after V lost 2 bases and J lost 6 bases. The CDR3 length is 15 residues. Germline loops: CDR1 KGHSH, CDR2 LQKENI. This chain's CDR3 is CASSPFTTGIAEAFF. Written as DNA, the CDR3 is TGTGCCAGCTCACCATTTACGACAGGGATCGCTGAAGCTTTCTTT.

This clonotype was counted many times. The chain combines TRBV15 with TRBJ2-5; 7 bases line up with TRBD2. V lost 0 bases, J lost 4 bases, and 8 bases stayed unmatched. The CDR3 totals 16 residues. The germline V gene has CDR1 LNHNV and CDR2 YYDKDF (reference sequence). The CDR3 coding sequence is TGTGCCACCAGCAGAGATCGTTGGGGCGGGGGAGAGACCCAGTACTTC. This sequence encodes CATSRDRWGGGETQYF. Drawing the rest from reference TRBV15 and TRBJ2-5, the complete variable domain is DAMVIQNPRYQVTQFGKPVTLSCSQTLNHNVMYWYQQKSSQAPKLLFHYYDKDFNNEADTPDNFQSRRPNTSFCFLDIRSPGLGDTAMYLCATSRDRWGGGETQYFGPGTRLLVL.

This clonotype was recorded many times. The chain links TRBV20-1 to TRBJ1-2; 11 nucleotides match TRBD1. This CDR3 spans 15 amino acids. Germline V gene lookup returns CDR1 DFQATT and CDR2 SNEGSKA (reference sequence). Trimming removed 2 bases from V and 6 bases from J; junction bases left unmatched: 8. The CDR3 DNA reads as TGCAGTGCTAGATCGGGACAGGGGGAGTCCGATGGCTACACCTTC. Amino acids: CSARSGQGESDGYTF.

There are many counts of this clonotype. The rearrangement links TRBV6-5 to TRBJ2-2, with D unclear. CDR3 length equals 15 residues. Trimming took 7 bases from V and 0 from J, leaving 12 bases between them. The germline gives CDR1 MNHEY, CDR2 SVGAGI. In DNA, the CDR3 is TGTGCCAGCAAACCGTGGCAGTCGAACACCGGGGAGCTGTTTTTT. It codes for CASKPWQSNTGELFF.

This clonotype was counted between two and nine times. The rearrangement joins TRBV10-3 to TRBJ2-7; no reliable D call. The CDR3 extends over 11 amino acids. Germline V gene data show CDR1 as ENHRY and CDR2 as SYGVKD. V lost 10 bases and J 4 bases, leaving 11 bases between the germline ends. For the CDR3, the DNA is TGTGCCAGCTTAGGTGATTACGAGCAGTACTTC. It yields the protein CASLGDYEQYF.

This sequence joins TRBV6-2 or TRBV6-3 and TRBJ1-2; D possibly corresponds to TRBD1 (6 bases). In germline, CDR1 is MNHEY, CDR2 SVGEGT. The CDR3 is made up of 13 amino acids. V gave up 8 bases and J gave up 3 bases, with 13 bases separating them. The DNA of the CDR3 is TGTGCCAGCCGGGACATGGACTACTATGGCTACACCTTC. Encoded protein: CASRDMDYYGYTF.

This clonotype was recorded at least ten times. J is TRBJ1-5 and V is TRBV6-5, with D possibly matching TRBD1 (5 bases). V was shortened by 2 bases and J by 5 bases, with 13 bases between the two germline ends. From germline, CDR1 is MNHEY and CDR2 SVGAGI. This CDR3 contains 15 residues. The CDR3: CASSYGSGTDQPQHF. The CDR3 nucleotides read TGTGCCAGCAGTTACGGTAGTGGGACCGATCAGCCCCAGCATTTT.

This clonotype was counted many times. The rearrangement links TRBV20-1 to TRBJ2-7; 8 nucleotides agree with TRBD2. Germline CDR1 is DFQATT and CDR2 is SNEGSKA (reference sequence). The length of the CDR3 is 15 residues. V lost 6 bases, J lost 1 base, and 11 bases stayed unmatched. The DNA for the CDR3 is TGCAGTGCCTCGGGCCTAGCGGGTCCATCCTACGAGCAGTACTTC. Translating gives CSASGLAGPSYEQYF.

The chain recombines TRBV19 with TRBJ2-7; the D gene could be TRBD1 or TRBD2 (5 bases each). CDR3 length: 14 amino acids. Germline CDR1 and CDR2: LNHDA and SQIVND (reference sequence). Trimming pared 5 bases from V and 3 bases from J, leaving 14 bases between. The CDR3 nucleotides are TGTGCCAGTAGTCCCGGGGTCAGGGTCTACGAGCAGTACTTC. Its protein product is CASSPGVRVYEQYF. Using reference TRBV19 and TRBJ2-7 for the parts outside the CDR3, the full variable domain is DGGITQSPKYLFRKEGQNVTLSCEQNLNHDAMYWYRQDPGQGLRLIYYSQIVNDFQKGDIAEGYSVSREKKESFPLTVTSAQKNPTAFYLCASSPGVRVYEQYFGPGTRLTVT.

This clonotype was found many times. V and J are TRBV6-1 and TRBJ2-7, with 9 positions matching TRBD1. Germline V CDR1 and CDR2: MNHNS, SASEGT. This CDR3 is 15 amino acids long. V trimming: 6 bases; J trimming: 4 bases; junction bases outside the gene matches: 10. CDR3 loop: CASRSETGGAYEQYF. Written as DNA, the CDR3 is TGTGCCAGCAGATCCGAGACAGGGGGGGCGTACGAGCAGTACTTC.

This clonotype was counted ten times or more. The chain links TRBV20-1 to TRBJ2-7, with D uncertain. V was cut by 6 bases and J by 3 bases, with 18 bases left in between. This CDR3 spans 14 amino acids. Germline V CDR1 and CDR2: DFQATT, SNEGSKA (reference sequence). CDR3 in amino acids: CSASAPLERYEQYF. Written as DNA, the CDR3 is TGCAGTGCCTCGGCTCCCCTCGAGCGCTACGAGCAGTACTTC.

This clonotype was seen repeatedly, ten times or more. The chain uses TRBV20-1 and TRBJ2-7; 11 bases map to TRBD1. Germline V CDR1 and CDR2: DFQATT, SNEGSKA (reference sequence). Trimming cost V 5 bases and J 5 bases; bases outside gene matches: 8. The CDR3 has 14 amino acids. CDR3 bases: TGCAGTGCTCTCCGGGACAGGGGGTCCGACGAGCAGTACTTC. Encoded protein: CSALRDRGSDEQYF.

This clonotype turned up a few times. DNA of the CDR3: TGTGCCAGCTTGGGACTATTGGAAGAGACCCAGTACTTC. Translated, it gives CASLGLLEETQYF. The chain uses TRBV18 and TRBJ2-5; 7 positions match TRBD2. The trim removed 7 bases at V and 3 bases at J, leaving 5 bases unmatched. CDR1 and CDR2 (germline): KGHSH, LQKENI. The CDR3 is 13 residues long.

This clonotype showed up many times. The V and J genes are TRBV12-3 or TRBV12-4 and TRBJ1-2; D remains unclear. The CDR3 consists of 13 residues. Trimming stripped 10 bases from V and 2 bases from J, with 14 bases between. The CDR3 DNA reads as TGTGCCACCCGATCTGAATCAAACTATGGCTACACCTTC. Encoded protein: CATRSESNYGYTF.

This clonotype was picked up many times. The chain couples TRBV6-5 to TRBJ2-7; TRBD1 is a possible D gene (6 bases). Trimming took 6 bases from V and 6 from J, leaving 18 bases between them. Germline CDR1 MNHEY, CDR2 SVGAGI. This CDR3 comprises 14 residues. The CDR3 nucleotides are TGTGCCAGCAGGTCGACACAGGGAAGCCCCGAGCAGTACTTC. This codes for CASRSTQGSPEQYF.

The chain combines TRBV28 with TRBJ2-7, with D uncertain. From germline, CDR1 is MDHEN and CDR2 SYDVKM. V dropped 4 bases and J dropped 4 bases, with 11 bases sitting between them. The CDR3 contains 13 residues. The chain's CDR3 is CASSSSTLYEQYF. The CDR3 region has the DNA TGTGCCAGCAGTTCGTCGACGCTGTACGAGCAGTACTTC. Together with reference TRBV28 and TRBJ2-7, the CDR3 gives the full variable domain: DVKVTQSSRYLVKRTGEKVFLECVQDMDHENMFWYRQDPGLGLRLIYFSYDVKMKEKGDIPEGYSVSREKKERFSLILESASTNQTSMYLCASSSSTLYEQYFGPGTRLTVT.